A single T cell receptor (beta chain) is shown here with its context. The sample originates from a study of blood T cell repertoires in COVID-19. For the study at large: The analysed material was cDNA or gDNA that came from T cells, B-cell-depleted T cells, or PBMCs.

Enrollees, roughly 18 to 95 years old, lived in about two dozen US areas. Before being deemed recovered, Cohort 3 donors had two negative PCRs, clearance, or symptom resolution. Original analysis: Nucleated cell counts were estimated from reference gene primer amplification. Clones were sequenced by immunoSEQ multiplex PCR, and TCRdb holds only the in-frame ones, with some missing. V, J and clone size reflect that table, while D and trimming were determined from the DNA. In the table there are around 470,000 clones, about 90% of which are singletons. Sequenced material: PBMCs or T cells enriched from blood (not recorded which). The TCR was taken from a young man who had recovered from COVID-19.

CDR3 coding DNA: TGTGCCAGCAGCCGCGAAGGGGGCGCGTACTATGGCTACACCTTC. This codes for CASSREGGAYYGYTF. The genes are TRBV11-2 and TRBJ1-2; 7 positions agree with TRBD1. V gave up 5 bases and J gave up 3 bases; unmatched junction bases: 9. The germline CDR1 and CDR2 sequences are SGHAT and FQNNGV. The CDR3 runs 15 residues.